In this sample, the clone carrying this T cell receptor (beta chain) turned up a few times. RNA transcripts gave rise to amplified TCR beta CDR3 regions. HTBI primers were the set used in a first-round RT-PCR of the TCR CDR3. TCRdb redid the calling of the multiplex PCR reads with MiXCR, one entry per CDR3 protein. This table holds approximately 520,000 distinct CDR3 sequences, approximately 25% found once. These data originate in a study of T cells in Graves' hyperthyroidism and ophthalmopathy. With 3 bases clipped from V and 4 bases from J, the junction kept 3 bases outside the gene matches. The CDR3 spans 15 residues. CDR1 DFQATT and CDR2 SNEGSKA come from the germline V gene (reference sequence). 10 ml of fresh peripheral blood supplied the PBMCs.

Input material: blood. This receptor was obtained from a woman in her twenties or thirties with Graves' ophthalmopathy. The chain carries TRBV20-1 and TRBJ2-2; 12 bases are a match to TRBD1. CDR3 loop: CSASGTGGSTGELFF. CDR3 coding DNA: TGCAGTGCTAGTGGGACAGGGGGCTCCACCGGGGAGCTGTTTTTT.